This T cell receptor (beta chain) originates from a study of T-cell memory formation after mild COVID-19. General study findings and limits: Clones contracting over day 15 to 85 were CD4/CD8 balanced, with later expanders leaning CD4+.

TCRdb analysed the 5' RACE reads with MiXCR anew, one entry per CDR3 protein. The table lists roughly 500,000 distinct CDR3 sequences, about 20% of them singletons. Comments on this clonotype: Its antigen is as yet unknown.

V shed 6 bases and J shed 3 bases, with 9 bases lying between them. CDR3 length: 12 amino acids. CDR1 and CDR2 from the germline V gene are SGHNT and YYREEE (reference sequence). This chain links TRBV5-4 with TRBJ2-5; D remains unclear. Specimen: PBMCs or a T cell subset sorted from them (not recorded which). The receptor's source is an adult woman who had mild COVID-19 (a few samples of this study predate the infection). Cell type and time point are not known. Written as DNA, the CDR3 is TGTGCCAGCACCTTTACAGAAGAGACCCAGTACTTC. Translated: CASTFTEETQYF.